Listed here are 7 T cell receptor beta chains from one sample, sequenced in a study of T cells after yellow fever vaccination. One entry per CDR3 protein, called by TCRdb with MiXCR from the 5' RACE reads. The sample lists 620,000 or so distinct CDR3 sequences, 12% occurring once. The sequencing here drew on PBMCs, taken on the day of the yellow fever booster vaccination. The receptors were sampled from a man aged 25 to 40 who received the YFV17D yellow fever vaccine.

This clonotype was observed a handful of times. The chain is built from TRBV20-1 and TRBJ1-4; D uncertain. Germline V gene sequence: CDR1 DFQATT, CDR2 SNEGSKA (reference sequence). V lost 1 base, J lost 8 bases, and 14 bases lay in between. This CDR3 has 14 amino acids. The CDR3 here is CSARGERSWEKLFF. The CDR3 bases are TGCAGTGCTAGAGGGGAGCGCAGTTGGGAAAAACTGTTTTTT.

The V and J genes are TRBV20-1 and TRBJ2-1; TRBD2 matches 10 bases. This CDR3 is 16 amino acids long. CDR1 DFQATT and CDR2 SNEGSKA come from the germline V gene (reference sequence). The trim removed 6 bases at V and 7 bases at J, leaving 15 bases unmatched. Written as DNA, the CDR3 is TGCAGTGCCCTCACCAGCGGGAGGGGGAAGTTGAATGAGCAGTTCTTC. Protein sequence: CSALTSGRGKLNEQFF.

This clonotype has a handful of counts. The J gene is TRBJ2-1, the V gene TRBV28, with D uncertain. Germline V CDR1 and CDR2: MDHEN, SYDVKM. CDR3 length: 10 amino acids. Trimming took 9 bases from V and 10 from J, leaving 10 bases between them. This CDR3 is CASAVQEQFF. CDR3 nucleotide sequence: TGTGCCAGTGCAGTACAGGAGCAGTTCTTC.

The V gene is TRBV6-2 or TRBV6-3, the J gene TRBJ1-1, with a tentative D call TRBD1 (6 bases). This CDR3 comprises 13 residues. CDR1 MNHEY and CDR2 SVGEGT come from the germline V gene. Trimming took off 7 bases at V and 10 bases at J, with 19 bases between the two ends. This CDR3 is CASTNLGAGGAFF. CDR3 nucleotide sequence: TGTGCCAGCACCAACCTGGGGGCCGGGGGAGCTTTCTTT.

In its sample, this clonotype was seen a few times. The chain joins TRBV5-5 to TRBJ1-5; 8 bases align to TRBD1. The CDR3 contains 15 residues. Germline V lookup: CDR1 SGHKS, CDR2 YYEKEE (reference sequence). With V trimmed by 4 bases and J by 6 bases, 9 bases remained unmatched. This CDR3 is CASSPRTGRTQPQHF. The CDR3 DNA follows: TGTGCCAGCAGCCCACGGACAGGGAGAACTCAGCCCCAGCATTTT.

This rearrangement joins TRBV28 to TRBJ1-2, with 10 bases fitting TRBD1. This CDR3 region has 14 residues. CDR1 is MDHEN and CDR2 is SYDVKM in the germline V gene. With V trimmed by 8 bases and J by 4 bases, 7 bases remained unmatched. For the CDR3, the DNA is TGTGCCAGCGGTGACAGGGGGCGCGGCTATGGCTACACCTTC. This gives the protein CASGDRGRGYGYTF.

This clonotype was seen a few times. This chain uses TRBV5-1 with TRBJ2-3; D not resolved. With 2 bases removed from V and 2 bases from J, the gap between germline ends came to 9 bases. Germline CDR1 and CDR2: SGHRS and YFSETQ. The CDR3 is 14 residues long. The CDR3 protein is CASSLSQTTDTQYF. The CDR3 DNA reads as TGCGCCAGCAGCTTATCGCAGACCACAGATACGCAGTATTTT.